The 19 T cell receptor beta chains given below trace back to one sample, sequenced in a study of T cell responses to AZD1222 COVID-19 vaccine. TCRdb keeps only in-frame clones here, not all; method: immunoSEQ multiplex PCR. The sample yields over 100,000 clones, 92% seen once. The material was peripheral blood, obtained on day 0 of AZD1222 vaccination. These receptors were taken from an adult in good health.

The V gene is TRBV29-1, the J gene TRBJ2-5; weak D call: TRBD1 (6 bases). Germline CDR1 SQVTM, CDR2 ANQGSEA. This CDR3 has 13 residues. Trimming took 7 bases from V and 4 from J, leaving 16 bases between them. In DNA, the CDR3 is TGCAGCGCCCGACCACAGGGTGGAGAGACCCAGTACTTC. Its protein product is CSARPQGGETQYF.

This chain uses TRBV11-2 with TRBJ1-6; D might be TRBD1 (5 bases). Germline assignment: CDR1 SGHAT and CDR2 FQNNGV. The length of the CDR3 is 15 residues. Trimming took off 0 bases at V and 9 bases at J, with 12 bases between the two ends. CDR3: CASSLDRGQGSPLHF. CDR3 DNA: TGTGCCAGCAGCTTAGATCGGGGCCAGGGTTCACCCCTCCACTTT.

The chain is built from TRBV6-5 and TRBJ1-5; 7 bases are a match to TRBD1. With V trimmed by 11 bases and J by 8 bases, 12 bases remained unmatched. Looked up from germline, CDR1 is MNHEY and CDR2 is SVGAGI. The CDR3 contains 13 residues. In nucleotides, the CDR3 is TGTGCCCTCAGCTTACAGGGGTGGGAGCCCCAGCATTTT. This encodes CALSLQGWEPQHF.

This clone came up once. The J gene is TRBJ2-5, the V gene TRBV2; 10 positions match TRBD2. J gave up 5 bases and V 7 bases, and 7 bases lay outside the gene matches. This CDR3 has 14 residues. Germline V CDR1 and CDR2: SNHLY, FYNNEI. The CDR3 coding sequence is TGTGCCAGCAAAGAGAGCGGGGGGGCTGAGACCCAGTACTTC. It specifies CASKESGGAETQYF.

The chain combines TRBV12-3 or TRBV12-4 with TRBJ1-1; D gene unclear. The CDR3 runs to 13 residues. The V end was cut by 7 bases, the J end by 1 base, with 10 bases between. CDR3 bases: TGTGCCAGCACCACGGGAGGGAACACTGAAGCTTTCTTT. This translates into CASTTGGNTEAFF.

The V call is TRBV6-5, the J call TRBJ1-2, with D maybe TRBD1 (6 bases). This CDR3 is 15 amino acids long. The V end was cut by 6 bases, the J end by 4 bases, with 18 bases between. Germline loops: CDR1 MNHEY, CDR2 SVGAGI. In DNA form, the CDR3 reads TGTGCCAGCAGCCCCCCCCTGGGGGCCGGCTATGGCTACACCTTC. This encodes CASSPPLGAGYGYTF.

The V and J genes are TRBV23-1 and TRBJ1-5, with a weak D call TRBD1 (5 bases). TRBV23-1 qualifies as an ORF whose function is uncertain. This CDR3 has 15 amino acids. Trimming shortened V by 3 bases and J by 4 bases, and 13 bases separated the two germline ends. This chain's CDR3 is CASSHLLQENQPQHF. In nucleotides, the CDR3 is TGCGCCAGCAGTCACCTACTACAGGAGAATCAGCCCCAGCATTTT.

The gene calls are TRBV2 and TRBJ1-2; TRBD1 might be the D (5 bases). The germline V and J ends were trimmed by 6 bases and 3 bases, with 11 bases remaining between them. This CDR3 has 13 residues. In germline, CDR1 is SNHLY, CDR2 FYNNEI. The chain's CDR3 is CASRATVDYGYTF. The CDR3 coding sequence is TGTGCCAGCAGAGCGACAGTGGACTATGGCTACACCTTC. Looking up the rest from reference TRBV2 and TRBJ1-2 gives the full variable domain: EPEVTQTPSHQVTQMGQEVILRCVPISNHLYFYWYRQILGQKVEFLVSFYNNEISEKSEIFDDQFSVERPDGSNFTLKIRSTKLEDSAMYFCASRATVDYGYTFGSGTRLTVV.

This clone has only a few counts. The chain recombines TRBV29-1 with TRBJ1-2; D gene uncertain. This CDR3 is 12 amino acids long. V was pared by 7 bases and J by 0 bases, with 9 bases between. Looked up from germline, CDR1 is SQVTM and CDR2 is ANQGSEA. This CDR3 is CSAGATNYGYTF. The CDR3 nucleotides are TGCAGCGCCGGAGCGACTAACTATGGCTACACCTTC.

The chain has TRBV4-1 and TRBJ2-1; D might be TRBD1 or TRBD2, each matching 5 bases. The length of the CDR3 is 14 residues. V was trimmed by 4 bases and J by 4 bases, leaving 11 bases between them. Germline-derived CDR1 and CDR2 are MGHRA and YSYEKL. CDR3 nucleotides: TGCGCCAGCAGCCCAGGGACCCTATACAATGAGCAGTTCTTC. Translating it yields CASSPGTLYNEQFF.

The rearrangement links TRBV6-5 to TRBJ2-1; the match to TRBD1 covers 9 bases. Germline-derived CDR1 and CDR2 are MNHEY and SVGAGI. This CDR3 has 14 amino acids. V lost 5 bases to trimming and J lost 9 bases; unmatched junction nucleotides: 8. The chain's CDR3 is CASSPYRGRAEQFF. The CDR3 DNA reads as TGTGCCAGCAGTCCGTACAGGGGGCGCGCTGAGCAGTTCTTC.

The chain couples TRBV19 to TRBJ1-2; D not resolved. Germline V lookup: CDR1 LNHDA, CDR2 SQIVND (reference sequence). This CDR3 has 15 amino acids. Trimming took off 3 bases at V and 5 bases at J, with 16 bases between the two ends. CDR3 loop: CASSMADWADYGYTF. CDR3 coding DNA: TGTGCCAGTAGTATGGCAGATTGGGCGGATTATGGCTACACCTTC.

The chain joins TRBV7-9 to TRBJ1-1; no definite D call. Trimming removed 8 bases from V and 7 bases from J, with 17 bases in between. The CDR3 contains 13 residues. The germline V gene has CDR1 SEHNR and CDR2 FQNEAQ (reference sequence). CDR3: CASVEGQDVEAFF. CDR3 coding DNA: TGTGCCAGCGTGGAGGGCCAGGATGTTGAAGCTTTCTTT.

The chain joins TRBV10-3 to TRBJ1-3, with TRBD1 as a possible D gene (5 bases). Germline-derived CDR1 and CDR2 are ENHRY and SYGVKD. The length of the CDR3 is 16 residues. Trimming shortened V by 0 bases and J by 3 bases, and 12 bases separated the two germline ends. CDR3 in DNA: TGTGCCATCAGTGAGTCAGGAGGGGTCCTTGGAAACACCATATATTTT. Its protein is CAISESGGVLGNTIYF.

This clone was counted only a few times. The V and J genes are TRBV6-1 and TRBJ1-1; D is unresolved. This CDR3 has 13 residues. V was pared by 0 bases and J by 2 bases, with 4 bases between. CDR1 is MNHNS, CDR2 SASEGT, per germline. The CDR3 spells CASSEAGNTEAFF. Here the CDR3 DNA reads TGTGCCAGCAGTGAAGCAGGCAACACTGAAGCTTTCTTT.

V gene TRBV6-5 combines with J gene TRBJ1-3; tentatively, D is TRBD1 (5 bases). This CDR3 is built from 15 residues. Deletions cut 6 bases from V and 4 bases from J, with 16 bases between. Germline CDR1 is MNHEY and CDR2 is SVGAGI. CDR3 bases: TGTGCCAGCAGGCCCCCGTGGGGGTCAGGAAACACCATATATTTT. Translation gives CASRPPWGSGNTIYF.

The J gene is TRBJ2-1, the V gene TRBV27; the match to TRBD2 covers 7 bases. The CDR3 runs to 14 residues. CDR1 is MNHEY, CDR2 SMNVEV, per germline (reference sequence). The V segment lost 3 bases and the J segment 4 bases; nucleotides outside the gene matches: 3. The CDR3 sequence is CASSFQRGYNEQFF. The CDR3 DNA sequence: TGTGCCAGCAGTTTTCAGCGGGGATACAATGAGCAGTTCTTC.

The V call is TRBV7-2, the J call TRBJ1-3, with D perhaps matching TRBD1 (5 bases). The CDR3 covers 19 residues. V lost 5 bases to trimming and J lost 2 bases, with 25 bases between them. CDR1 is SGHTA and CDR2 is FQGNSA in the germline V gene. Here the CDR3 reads CASSTRRRDPGGPGNTIYF. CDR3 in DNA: TGTGCCAGCAGCACGAGGAGACGGGACCCGGGTGGACCTGGAAACACCATATATTTT.

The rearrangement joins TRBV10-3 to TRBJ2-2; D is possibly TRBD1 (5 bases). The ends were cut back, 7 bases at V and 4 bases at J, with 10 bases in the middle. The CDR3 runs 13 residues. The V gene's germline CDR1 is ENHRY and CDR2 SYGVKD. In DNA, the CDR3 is TGTGCCATCAATTCAGGGCCCACCGGGGAGCTGTTTTTT. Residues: CAINSGPTGELFF.